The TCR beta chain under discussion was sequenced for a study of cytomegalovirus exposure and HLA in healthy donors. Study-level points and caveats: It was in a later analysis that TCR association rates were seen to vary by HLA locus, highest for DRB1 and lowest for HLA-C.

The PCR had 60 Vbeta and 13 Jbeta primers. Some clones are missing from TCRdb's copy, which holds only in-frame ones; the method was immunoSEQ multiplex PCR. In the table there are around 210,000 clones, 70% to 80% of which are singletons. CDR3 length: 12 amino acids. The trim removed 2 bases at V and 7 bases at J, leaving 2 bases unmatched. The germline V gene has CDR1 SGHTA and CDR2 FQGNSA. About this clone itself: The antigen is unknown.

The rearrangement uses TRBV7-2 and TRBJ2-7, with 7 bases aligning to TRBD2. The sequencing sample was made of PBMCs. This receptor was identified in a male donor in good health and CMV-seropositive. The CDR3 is CASSLNGGEQYF. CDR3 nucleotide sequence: TGTGCCAGCAGCTTAAACGGGGGGGAGCAGTACTTC. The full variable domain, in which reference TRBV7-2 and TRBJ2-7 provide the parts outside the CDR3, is GAGVSQSPSNKVTEKGKDVELRCDPISGHTALYWYRQSLGQGLEFLIYFQGNSAPDKSGLPSDRFSAERTGGSVSTLTIQRTQQEDSAVYLCASSLNGGEQYFGPGTRLTVT.